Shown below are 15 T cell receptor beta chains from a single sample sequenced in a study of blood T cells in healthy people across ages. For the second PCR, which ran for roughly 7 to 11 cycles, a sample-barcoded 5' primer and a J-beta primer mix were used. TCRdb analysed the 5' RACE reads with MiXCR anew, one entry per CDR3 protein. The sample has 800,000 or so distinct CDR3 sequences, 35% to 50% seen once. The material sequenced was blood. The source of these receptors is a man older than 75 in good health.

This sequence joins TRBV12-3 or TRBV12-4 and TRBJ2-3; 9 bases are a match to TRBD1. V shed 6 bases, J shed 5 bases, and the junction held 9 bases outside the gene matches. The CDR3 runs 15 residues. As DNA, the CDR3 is TGTGCCAGCAGCCCCAACAGGGGGCAAGGAGATACGCAGTATTTT. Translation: CASSPNRGQGDTQYF.

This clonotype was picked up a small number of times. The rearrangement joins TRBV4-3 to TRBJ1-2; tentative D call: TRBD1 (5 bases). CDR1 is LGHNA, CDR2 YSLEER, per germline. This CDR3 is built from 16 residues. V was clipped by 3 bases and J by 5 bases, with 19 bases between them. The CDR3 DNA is TGCGCCAGCAGCCAGGGACCCGAGCGAAGGAGATATGGCTACACCTTC. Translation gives CASSQGPERRRYGYTF.

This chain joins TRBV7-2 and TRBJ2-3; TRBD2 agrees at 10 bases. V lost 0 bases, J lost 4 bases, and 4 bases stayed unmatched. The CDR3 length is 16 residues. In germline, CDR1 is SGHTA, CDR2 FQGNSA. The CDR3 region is CASSLALAGAADTQYF. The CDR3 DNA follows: TGTGCCAGCAGCTTAGCCCTAGCGGGAGCCGCAGATACGCAGTATTTT.

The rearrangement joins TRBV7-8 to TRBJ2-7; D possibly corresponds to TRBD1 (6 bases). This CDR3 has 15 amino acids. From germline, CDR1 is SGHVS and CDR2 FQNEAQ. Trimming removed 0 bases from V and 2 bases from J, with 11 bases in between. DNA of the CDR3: TGTGCCAGCAGCTTAGCTGGGGGCAGCACCTACGAGCAGTACTTC. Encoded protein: CASSLAGGSTYEQYF.

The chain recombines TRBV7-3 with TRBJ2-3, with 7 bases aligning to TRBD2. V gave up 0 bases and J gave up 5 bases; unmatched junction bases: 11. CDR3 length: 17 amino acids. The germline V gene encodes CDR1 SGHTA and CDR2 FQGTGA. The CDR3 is CASSLTRLSGMGDTQYF. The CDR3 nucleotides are TGTGCCAGCAGCTTAACCCGACTAAGCGGGATGGGAGATACGCAGTATTTT.

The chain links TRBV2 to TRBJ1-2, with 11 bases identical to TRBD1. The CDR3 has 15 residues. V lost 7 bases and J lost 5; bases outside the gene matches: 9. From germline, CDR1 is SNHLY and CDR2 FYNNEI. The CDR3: CASTLGQGVVYGYTF. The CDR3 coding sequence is TGTGCCAGCACGCTGGGACAGGGGGTCGTGTATGGCTACACCTTC.

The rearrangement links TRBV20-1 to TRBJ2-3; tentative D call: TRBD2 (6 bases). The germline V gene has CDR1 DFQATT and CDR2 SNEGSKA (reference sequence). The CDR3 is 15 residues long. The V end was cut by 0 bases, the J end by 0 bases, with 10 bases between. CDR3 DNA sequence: TGCAGTGCTAGAGACGATCGGGGGAGCACAGATACGCAGTATTTT. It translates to CSARDDRGSTDTQYF.

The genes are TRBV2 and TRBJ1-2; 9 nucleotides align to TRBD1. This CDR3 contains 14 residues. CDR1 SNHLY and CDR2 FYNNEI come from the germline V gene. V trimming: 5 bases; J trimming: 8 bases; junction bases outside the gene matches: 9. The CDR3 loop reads CASSSLGQGGGYTF. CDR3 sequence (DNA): TGTGCCAGCAGTTCTTTGGGACAGGGAGGCGGCTACACCTTC.

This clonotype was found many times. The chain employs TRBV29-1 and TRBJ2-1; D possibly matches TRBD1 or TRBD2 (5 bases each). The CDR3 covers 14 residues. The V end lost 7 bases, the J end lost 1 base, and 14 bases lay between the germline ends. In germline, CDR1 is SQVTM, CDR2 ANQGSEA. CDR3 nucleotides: TGCAGCGCCTCAAGGGGAGTATCCTACAATGAGCAGTTCTTC. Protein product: CSASRGVSYNEQFF.

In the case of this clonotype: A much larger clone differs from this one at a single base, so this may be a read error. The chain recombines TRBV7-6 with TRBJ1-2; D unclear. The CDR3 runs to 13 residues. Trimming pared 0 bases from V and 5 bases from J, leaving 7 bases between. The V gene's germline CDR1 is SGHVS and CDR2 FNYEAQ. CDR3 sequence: CASSLANGYGYTF. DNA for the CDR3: TGTGCCAGCAGCTTAGCTAATGGTTATGGCTACACCTTC.

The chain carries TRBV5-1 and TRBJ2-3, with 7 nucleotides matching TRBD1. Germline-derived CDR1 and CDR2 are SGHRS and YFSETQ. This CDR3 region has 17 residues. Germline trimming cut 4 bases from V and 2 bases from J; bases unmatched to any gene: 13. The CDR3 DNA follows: TGCGCCAGCAGCCCTAGGGGTGGGACAGCTTTCACAGATACGCAGTATTTT. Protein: CASSPRGGTAFTDTQYF.

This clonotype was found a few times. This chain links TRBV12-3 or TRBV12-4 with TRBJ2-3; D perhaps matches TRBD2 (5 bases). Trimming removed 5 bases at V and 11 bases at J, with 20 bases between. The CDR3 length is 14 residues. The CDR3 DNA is TGTGCCAGCAGTGTTAGCGCCGGGGAGATAAAGCAGTATTTT. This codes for CASSVSAGEIKQYF.

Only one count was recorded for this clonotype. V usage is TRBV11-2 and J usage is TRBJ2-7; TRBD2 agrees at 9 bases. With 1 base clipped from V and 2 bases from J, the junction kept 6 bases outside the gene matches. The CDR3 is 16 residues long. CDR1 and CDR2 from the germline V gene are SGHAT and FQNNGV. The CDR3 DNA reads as TGTGCCAGCAGCTTAGCGGCGGGGGGGACTCCCTACGAGCAGTACTTC. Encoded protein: CASSLAAGGTPYEQYF.

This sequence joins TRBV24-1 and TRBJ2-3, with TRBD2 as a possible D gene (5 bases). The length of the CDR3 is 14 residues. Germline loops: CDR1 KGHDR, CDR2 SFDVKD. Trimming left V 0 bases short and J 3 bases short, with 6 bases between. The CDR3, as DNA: TGTGCCACCAGTGATTTGAGGGAGACAGATACGCAGTATTTT. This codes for CATSDLRETDTQYF.

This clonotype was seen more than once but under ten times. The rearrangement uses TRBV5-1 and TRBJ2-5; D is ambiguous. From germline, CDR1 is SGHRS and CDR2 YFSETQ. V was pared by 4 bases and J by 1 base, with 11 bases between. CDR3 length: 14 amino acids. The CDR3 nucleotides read TGCGCCAGCAGCCCCCAGACATTCCAAGAGACCCAGTACTTC. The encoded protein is CASSPQTFQETQYF.